One sample yielded the 14 T cell receptor beta chains listed below, sequenced in a study of identical twins. TCRdb used MiXCR to reprocess the 5' RACE reads, holding one entry per CDR3 protein. The data hold about 790,000 distinct CDR3 sequences, with roughly 20% observed a single time. This sample also appeared in a second study, on T cells expressing NK-cell markers.

Specimen: PBMCs. The receptors originated from a woman aged 18-29 years in good health.

The chain combines TRBV7-8 with TRBJ2-5; a weak D match, TRBD1 (5 bases). Germline loops: CDR1 SGHVS, CDR2 FQNEAQ. V lost 5 bases and J lost 0, with 13 bases in between. The CDR3 has 15 amino acids. In DNA, the CDR3 is TGTGCCAGCAGCGAAACCCGACAGAACCAAGAGACCCAGTACTTC. This codes for CASSETRQNQETQYF.

The V and J genes are TRBV7-9 and TRBJ1-3; D is ambiguous. V shed 2 bases and J shed 2 bases, with 10 bases lying between them. Germline V gives CDR1 SEHNR, CDR2 FQNEAQ (reference sequence). This CDR3 has 15 amino acids. The CDR3 bases are TGTGCCAGCAGCTTACTTGGGATGGCTGGAAACACCATATATTTT. Amino acids: CASSLLGMAGNTIYF. The full variable domain, in which reference TRBV7-9 and TRBJ1-3 provide the parts outside the CDR3, is DTGVSQNPRHKITKRGQNVTFRCDPISEHNRLYWYRQTLGQGPEFLTYFQNEAQLEKSRLLSDRFSAERPKGSFSTLEIQRTEQGDSAMYLCASSLLGMAGNTIYFGEGSWLTVV.

This clonotype turned up a few times. This sequence joins TRBV2 and TRBJ1-5; tentatively, D is TRBD1 (5 bases). CDR1 is SNHLY and CDR2 is FYNNEI in the germline V gene. The CDR3 consists of 14 residues. Deletions cut 5 bases from V and 3 bases from J, with 11 bases between. The CDR3 loop reads CASSMRQINQPQHF. DNA of the CDR3: TGTGCCAGCAGTATGCGACAGATCAATCAGCCCCAGCATTTT.

This clonotype turned up a few times. The chain has TRBV20-1 and TRBJ1-4; D is unresolved. This CDR3 is 13 amino acids long. Germline loops: CDR1 DFQATT, CDR2 SNEGSKA (reference sequence). Trimming left V 2 bases short and J 8 bases short, with 12 bases between. The CDR3 DNA is TGCAGTGCTAGATTCCAGGCGGGAGAAAAACTGTTTTTT. It specifies CSARFQAGEKLFF.

This clonotype was detected only a few times. The chain links TRBV5-1 to TRBJ2-7; D is undetermined. The CDR3 loop spans 16 amino acids. In germline, CDR1 is SGHRS, CDR2 YFSETQ. The V end lost 2 bases, the J end lost 5 bases, and 20 bases lay between the germline ends. The CDR3 spells CASSLEAQTKSHEQYF. For the CDR3, the DNA is TGCGCCAGCAGCTTAGAGGCCCAGACAAAGAGCCACGAGCAGTACTTC.

There are a few counts of this clonotype. The chain couples TRBV20-1 to TRBJ2-1; 7 positions match TRBD2. CDR3 length: 11 amino acids. Trimming at V came to 2 bases and at J to 10 bases, leaving 2 bases not matched to a gene. Germline CDR1 and CDR2: DFQATT and SNEGSKA (reference sequence). CDR3 loop: CSARRGGEQFF. Written as DNA, the CDR3 is TGCAGTGCTAGAAGGGGAGGGGAGCAGTTCTTC.

The chain uses TRBV20-1 and TRBJ2-4, with TRBD1 matching over 7 bases. V was pared by 6 bases and J by 4 bases, with 12 bases of the junction left unmatched. CDR1 DFQATT and CDR2 SNEGSKA come from the germline V gene (reference sequence). This CDR3 is 15 amino acids long. This CDR3 is CSAKQSTGRKNIQYF. CDR3 DNA: TGCAGTGCCAAACAATCGACAGGGAGAAAAAACATTCAGTACTTC.

This clonotype has only a few counts. The gene calls are TRBV4-3 and TRBJ2-5, with 9 nucleotides matching TRBD2. Germline values: CDR1 LGHNA, CDR2 YSLEER. CDR3 length: 15 residues. Losses at the gene ends were 2 bases for V and 4 bases for J; bases not matched to a gene: 5. CDR3 nucleotides: TGCGCCAGCAGCCAAACCCAGACTAGCGGAGAGACCCAGTACTTC. It is translated as CASSQTQTSGETQYF.

This clonotype was found many times. CDR3 sequence: CASSLQDTEAFF. CDR3 in DNA: TGTGCCAGCAGCTTGCAGGACACTGAAGCTTTCTTT. The V and J genes are TRBV7-9 and TRBJ1-1; no clear D gene. The CDR3 extends over 12 amino acids. The germline V gene has CDR1 SEHNR and CDR2 FQNEAQ (reference sequence). The V and J ends lost 3 bases and 3 bases respectively, with 5 bases between them.

J is TRBJ2-3 and V is TRBV29-1; D gene unclear. Trimming removed 6 bases at V and 6 bases at J, with 10 bases between. Per the germline V gene, CDR1 is SQVTM and CDR2 is ANQGSEA. CDR3 length: 11 amino acids. Here the CDR3 DNA reads TGCAGCGTGAAAAATGTGGATACGCAGTATTTT. This translates into CSVKNVDTQYF.

In DNA, the CDR3 is TGTGCCAGCAGCGCCTGGGAAGAGACCCAGTACTTC. It is translated as CASSAWEETQYF. The chain uses TRBV9 and TRBJ2-5; no firm D call. V was cut by 3 bases and J by 3 bases, with 6 bases left in between. The CDR3 loop spans 12 amino acids. Germline CDR1 reads SGDLS; CDR2 reads YYNGEE.

This clonotype was counted only a few times. DNA for the CDR3: TGTGCCAGCAGTTACTCAAAGATCCGGGACAAAACAGATACGCAGTATTTT. Translating gives CASSYSKIRDKTDTQYF. The rearrangement joins TRBV6-5 to TRBJ2-3; D is possibly TRBD1 (6 bases). The CDR3 sequence is 17 residues long. Germline lookup yields CDR1 MNHEY and CDR2 SVGAGI. V lost 0 bases and J lost 3, with 16 bases in between.

This sequence joins TRBV20-1 and TRBJ2-1; TRBD2 agrees at 13 bases. The CDR3 has 17 residues. J gave up 2 bases and V 5 bases, and 9 bases lay outside the gene matches. Germline CDR1 is DFQATT and CDR2 is SNEGSKA (reference sequence). CDR3 nucleotides: TGCAGTGCTCCCACTAGCGGGGGGGCCGACACCTACAATGAGCAGTTCTTC. It codes for CSAPTSGGADTYNEQFF.

This chain links TRBV20-1 with TRBJ2-1, with D possibly being TRBD2 (5 bases). CDR3 length: 12 residues. CDR1 is DFQATT and CDR2 is SNEGSKA in the germline V gene (reference sequence). V lost 4 bases, J lost 5 bases, and 9 bases lay in between. The CDR3 DNA follows: TGCAGTGCTACCCGGGGAAACAATGAGCAGTTCTTC. As protein: CSATRGNNEQFF.